The TCR beta chain under discussion was sequenced for a study of vaccination and CD4 T cells after COVID-19. Study background: Overlapping spike peptides of SARS-CoV-2, HCoV-NL63, HCoV-OC43 and HCoV-229E stimulated the cells.

The time point: late sampling 161 to 241 days after vaccination in a few convalescent patients. Noted treatment: roughly ten-day PBMC culture with coronavirus spike peptide pools or control peptides (ViraFEST assay). The authors swapped half the medium for fresh IL-2 medium on days 3 and 7. With respect to this clonotype: Its target is unknown.

The Oncomine TCR Beta short-read assay sequenced DNA from cultured CD4+ T cells. Someone extracted genomic DNA from cultured CD4+ T cells. TCRdb used MiXCR to reprocess the PCR reads, holding one entry per CDR3 protein. The sample consists of around 16,000 distinct CDR3 sequences, roughly 54% of them appearing once. Whole-study findings and limits: With convalescent patients, a median around 85% of reactive clones emerged solely after vaccination.

The CDR3 totals 13 residues. CDR1 is DFQATT, CDR2 SNEGSKA, per germline (reference sequence). Trimming pared 7 bases from V and 1 base from J, leaving 13 bases between. This material consisted of CD4+ T cells from blood, cultured in vitro, taken about 7 months after SARS-CoV-2 vaccination. The gene calls are TRBV20-1 and TRBJ2-5; D call uncertain. The sequence was collected from a human donor who had recovered from COVID-19. The CDR3 region has the DNA TGCAGTGTTTTCACAGACCTCCAAGAGACCCAGTACTTC. Translation gives CSVFTDLQETQYF.